The present T cell receptor beta chain was sequenced within a study of blood T cell repertoires in COVID-19 (dated by TCRdb to about 2020). Background for the entire study: Collaborator samples came from the United States, Italy and Spain and covered acute and convalescent phases of COVID-19. The material from the prospective study consisted of cDNA or gDNA derived from T cells, B-cell-depleted T cells, or PBMCs. Subjects who had been exposed to COVID-19, were actively infected with it, or had recovered from it provided the deeply sampled blood TCRbeta repertoires that made up the dataset. The repertoires were made available in a free public database intended to serve as a resource for research on the immune response to SARS-CoV-2. The samples were drawn from the first 160 participants of the ongoing ImmuneRACE study and from 1,254 subjects provided by 6 global collaborators. Nearly every sample came with metadata listing a de-identified subject ID, COVID-19 status, age in years and sex. Where HLA class I and class II types were available, the types were taken from metadata supplied by the sample provider, not from assay-based typing. Study-wide conclusions, independent of this receptor: Clinical and demographic metadata were provided uncurated, with the amount varying by source and participant.

TCRbeta CDR3 regions were amplified from genomic DNA by means of the immunoSEQ Assay, a bias-controlled multiplex PCR. The source study handled its data this way. Within the assay, amplification of reference gene primers was used to estimate how many nucleated cells each sample contained. Sequence reads were collapsed and filtered to measure the absolute abundance of every unique TCRbeta CDR3 rearrangement. For each sample, productive Simpson clonality was calculated as the square root of Simpson's diversity index across productive rearrangements. TCRdb obtained this table from immuneACCESS and retained in-frame rearrangements with V and J assigned. These tables miss some clones; where compared with another copy, unresolved V genes account for less than half of the shortfall, and the remainder is unexplained. V and J calls and clone size follow that table, whereas D and trimming were derived from the DNA. Across this sample there are 100,000 to 150,000 clones, with about 89% seen only once. The ten largest make up more than 3.5% of the sample.

Whole blood was collected in K2EDTA tubes by collaborating institutions according to the institutions' own protocols. For TCRbeta analysis, collaborators shipped samples as frozen whole blood, isolated PBMCs, or DNA extracted from either of those sample types. The CDR3 runs 13 amino acids, cysteine and phenylalanine included. The retained sequence is limited to the CDR3, 39 bases, with the frame set at the first base. V lost 0 bases and J lost 11 bases; the stretch between them is 14 bases long. CDR1 is given as SGHRS and CDR2 as YFSETQ, both from the germline V gene. This clone has only one observation. Its antigen has not been determined. Base-call qualities are not available, and no considerably larger clone is one nucleotide away.

The chain links TRBV5-1 with TRBJ1-1; possibly the D gene is TRBD1, per 6 matching bases. The sequenced material came from peripheral blood. This clonotype was sampled from a woman aged 60-75 years with acute or convalescent COVID-19. The DNA sequence is TGCGCCAGCAGCTTGGCGGGGGGCTACGAGGCTTTCTTT. It translates as CASSLAGGYEAFF.